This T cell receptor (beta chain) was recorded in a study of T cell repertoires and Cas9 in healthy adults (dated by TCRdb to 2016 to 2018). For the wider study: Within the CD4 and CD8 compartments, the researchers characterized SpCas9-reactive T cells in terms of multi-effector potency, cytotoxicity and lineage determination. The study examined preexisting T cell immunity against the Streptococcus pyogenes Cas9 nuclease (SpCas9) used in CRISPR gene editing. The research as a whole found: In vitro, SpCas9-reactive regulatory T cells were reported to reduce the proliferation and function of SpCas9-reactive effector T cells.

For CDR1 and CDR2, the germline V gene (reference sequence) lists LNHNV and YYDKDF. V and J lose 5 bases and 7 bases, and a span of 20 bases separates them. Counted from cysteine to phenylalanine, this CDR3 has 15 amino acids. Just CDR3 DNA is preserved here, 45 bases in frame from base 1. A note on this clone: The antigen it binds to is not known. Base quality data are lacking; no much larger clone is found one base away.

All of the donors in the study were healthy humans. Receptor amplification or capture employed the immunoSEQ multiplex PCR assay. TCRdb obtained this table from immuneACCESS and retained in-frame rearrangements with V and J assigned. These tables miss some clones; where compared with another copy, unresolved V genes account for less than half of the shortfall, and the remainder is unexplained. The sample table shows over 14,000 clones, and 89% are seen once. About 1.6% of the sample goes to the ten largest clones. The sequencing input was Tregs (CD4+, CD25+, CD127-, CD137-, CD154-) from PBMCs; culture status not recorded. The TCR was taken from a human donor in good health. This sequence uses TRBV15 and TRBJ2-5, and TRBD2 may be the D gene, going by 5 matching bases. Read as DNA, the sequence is TGTGCCACCAGCGGCCTTCCCAGGCAAGGAGGGACCCAGTACTTC. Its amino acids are CATSGLPRQGGTQYF.